This T cell receptor beta chain stems from a study of blood T cell repertoires in COVID-19. Study-level background: Researchers got acute and convalescent COVID-19 samples from the United States, Italy and Spain. Sources were T cells, B-cell-depleted T cells, or PBMCs; the material itself was cDNA or gDNA.

In the original processing: The assay estimated nucleated cells by amplifying reference gene primers. Profiling relied on immunoSEQ multiplex PCR, and the TCRdb table lists in-frame clones only, not all of them. That table supplies the V and J calls and clone size; D and trimming were determined from the DNA. The profile shows about 84,000 clones, about 88% of them singletons. This sequence was found in an elderly man with active or convalescent COVID-19. What was sequenced was peripheral blood.

The chain's CDR3 is CASSQEGVEYF. CDR3 coding DNA: TGTGCCAGCAGTCAAGAGGGGGTCGAGTATTTT. The J gene is TRBJ2-3, the V gene TRBV7-9; weak D call: TRBD1 (6 bases). Germline V gives CDR1 SEHNR, CDR2 FQNEAQ (reference sequence). The V and J ends lost 6 bases and 13 bases respectively, with 14 bases between them. The CDR3 loop spans 11 amino acids. Drawing the rest from reference TRBV7-9 and TRBJ2-3, the complete variable domain is DTGVSQNPRHKITKRGQNVTFRCDPISEHNRLYWYRQTLGQGPEFLTYFQNEAQLEKSRLLSDRFSAERPKGSFSTLEIQRTEQGDSAMYLCASSQEGVEYFGPGTRLTVL.